A single sample gave rise to the 25 T cell receptor beta chains below, sequenced in a study of beta chain features in type 1 diabetes. What was sequenced were expressed TCRB transcripts, since all of the isolated RNA had been reverse transcribed. Assay: immunoSEQ multiplex PCR; the TCRdb copy retains only in-frame clones and omits some. Seen here are under 300,000 clones, about 11% observed once, and the top ten hold 0.017%. General study points: When Type 1 diabetes patients were examined, their TCRB CDR3s proved moderately but significantly shorter in all four CD4+ subsets.

Their antigens remain unidentified. Material for sequencing was naive CD4+ T cells from blood. These receptors were obtained from a man aged 30 to 39 with type 1 diabetes.

The rearrangement links TRBV7-8 to TRBJ2-3; 11 nucleotides agree with TRBD2. CDR1 is SGHVS and CDR2 is FQNEAQ in the germline V gene. With V trimmed by 3 bases and J by 3 bases, 5 bases remained unmatched. This CDR3 region has 16 residues. The DNA for the CDR3 is TGTGCCAGCAGCTTCCGTGGGACTAGCGGAACAGATACGCAGTATTTT. This encodes CASSFRGTSGTDTQYF.

V usage is TRBV19 and J usage is TRBJ2-7; D might be TRBD1 (7 bases). The CDR3 runs 14 residues. Germline lookup yields CDR1 LNHDA and CDR2 SQIVND (reference sequence). Trimming left V 6 bases short and J 2 bases short, with 14 bases between. CDR3 bases: TGTGCCAGTAGGGCCGGAGGGGGCGCCTACGAGCAGTACTTC. Encoded protein: CASRAGGGAYEQYF. Full variable domain (missing parts from reference TRBV19 and TRBJ2-7): DGGITQSPKYLFRKEGQNVTLSCEQNLNHDAMYWYRQDPGQGLRLIYYSQIVNDFQKGDIAEGYSVSREKKESFPLTVTSAQKNPTAFYLCASRAGGGAYEQYFGPGTRLTVT.

This clone has more than one count but fewer than ten. The gene calls are TRBV7-9 and TRBJ1-1; 8 bases map to TRBD1. V lost 5 bases to trimming and J lost 5 bases; unmatched junction nucleotides: 7. The germline gives CDR1 SEHNR, CDR2 FQNEAQ (reference sequence). This CDR3 comprises 14 residues. CDR3 protein: CASSPQGGYTEAFF. In DNA form, the CDR3 reads TGTGCCAGCAGCCCACAGGGGGGTTATACTGAAGCTTTCTTT.

The chain is built from TRBV25-1 and TRBJ1-4; tentatively, D is TRBD1 (5 bases). With 5 bases removed from V and 4 bases from J, the gap between germline ends came to 11 bases. There are 14 residues in the CDR3. Germline values: CDR1 MGHDK, CDR2 SYGVNS. The CDR3, as DNA: TGTGCCAGCAGTCAAGACAGCGTTAATGAAAAACTGTTTTTT. Translation: CASSQDSVNEKLFF.

This clone was detected a few times. This chain uses TRBV14 with TRBJ2-1; tentative D call: TRBD2 (6 bases). Deletions cut 4 bases from V and 0 bases from J, with 13 bases between. The germline gives CDR1 SGHDN, CDR2 FVKESK. The CDR3 is 16 residues long. The CDR3 DNA sequence: TGTGCCAGCAGCCCGACTAGGGTTGGCTCCTACAATGAGCAGTTCTTC. Translated, it gives CASSPTRVGSYNEQFF.

This chain links TRBV7-9 with TRBJ2-5, with 9 bases matching TRBD2. Germline V gives CDR1 SEHNR, CDR2 FQNEAQ (reference sequence). J gave up 2 bases and V 7 bases, and 5 bases lay outside the gene matches. The CDR3 consists of 14 residues. DNA of the CDR3: TGTGCCAGCACTAGCGGGGTACCACAAGAGACCCAGTACTTC. Protein product: CASTSGVPQETQYF.

This clone was detected a few times. This sequence joins TRBV30 and TRBJ2-1, with D unresolved. Trimming took off 0 bases at V and 12 bases at J, with 9 bases between the two ends. CDR1 GTSNPN and CDR2 SVGIG come from the germline V gene (reference sequence). The CDR3 consists of 11 residues. The CDR3 reads CAWSVGVAQFF. CDR3 DNA: TGTGCCTGGAGTGTCGGAGTCGCGCAGTTCTTC.

The J gene is TRBJ1-1, the V gene TRBV25-1; 9 bases map to TRBD1. Germline assignment: CDR1 MGHDK and CDR2 SYGVNS. The CDR3 length is 15 residues. Trimming cost V 2 bases and J 5 bases; bases outside gene matches: 6. The CDR3 nucleotides read TGTGCCAGCAGTGAACCCGGGACAGGGATAACTGAAGCTTTCTTT. This translates into CASSEPGTGITEAFF.

The rearrangement uses TRBV5-1 and TRBJ2-3; TRBD1 aligns across 10 bases. Germline V lookup: CDR1 SGHRS, CDR2 YFSETQ. This CDR3 is 13 amino acids long. The trim removed 4 bases at V and 6 bases at J, leaving 2 bases unmatched. CDR3 protein: CASSPDRGDTQYF. In DNA form, the CDR3 reads TGCGCCAGCAGCCCGGACAGGGGGGATACGCAGTATTTT.

This clone has just a few counts. V usage is TRBV2 and J usage is TRBJ1-1; a weak D match, TRBD1 (5 bases). V dropped 3 bases and J dropped 4 bases, with 12 bases sitting between them. CDR1 SNHLY and CDR2 FYNNEI come from the germline V gene. The CDR3 totals 14 residues. CDR3 residues: CASSDGGGGTEAFF. Here the CDR3 DNA reads TGTGCCAGCAGTGACGGGGGAGGTGGCACTGAAGCTTTCTTT.

The CDR3 here is CASSQLTAEQTEQYF. The CDR3, as DNA: TGCGCCAGCAGCCAACTGACAGCCGAACAAACCGAGCAGTACTTC. The rearrangement links TRBV5-1 to TRBJ2-7, with a tentative D call TRBD1 (5 bases). Germline assignment: CDR1 SGHRS and CDR2 YFSETQ. V was cut by 4 bases and J by 6 bases, with 20 bases left in between. The CDR3 consists of 15 residues. The full variable domain, with the rest looked up from reference TRBV5-1 and TRBJ2-7, is KAGVTQTPRYLIKTRGQQVTLSCSPISGHRSVSWYQQTPGQGLQFLFEYFSETQRNKGNFPGRFSGRQFSNSRSEMNVSTLELGDSALYLCASSQLTAEQTEQYFGPGTRLTVT.

Only a few counts were recorded for this clone. This chain links TRBV5-1 with TRBJ2-3; the match to TRBD2 covers 7 bases. V was pared by 6 bases and J by 0 bases, with 4 bases of the junction left unmatched. Germline V gives CDR1 SGHRS, CDR2 YFSETQ. This CDR3 has 14 amino acids. DNA for the CDR3: TGCGCCAGCAAAAACGGGGGGAGCACAGATACGCAGTATTTT. It codes for CASKNGGSTDTQYF.

This chain joins TRBV18 and TRBJ2-7; 14 positions match TRBD2. This CDR3 has 20 amino acids. Trimming cost V 0 bases and J 2 bases; bases outside gene matches: 12. Germline lookup yields CDR1 KGHSH and CDR2 LQKENI. The CDR3 loop is CASSPPYGKGTSGGPYEQYF. The CDR3 coding sequence is TGTGCCAGCTCACCACCGTACGGGAAGGGGACTAGCGGGGGCCCCTACGAGCAGTACTTC.

The CDR3 DNA sequence: TGTGCCAGCAGCTTCGAGAAGGGGAGGCACAATGAGCAGTTCTTC. Its protein product is CASSFEKGRHNEQFF. The chain carries TRBV7-9 and TRBJ2-1, with a possible D match to TRBD2 (6 bases). The CDR3 has 15 amino acids. The germline V and J ends were trimmed by 3 bases and 5 bases, with 14 bases remaining between them. The V gene's germline CDR1 is SEHNR and CDR2 FQNEAQ (reference sequence).

V usage is TRBV5-4 and J usage is TRBJ2-4; weak D call: TRBD1 (5 bases). This CDR3 has 16 amino acids. Germline CDR1 is SGHNT and CDR2 is YYREEE (reference sequence). V lost 0 bases, J lost 0 bases, and 10 bases lay in between. CDR3 DNA sequence: TGTGCCAGCAGCTTGGCCGTGGGGCGAGCCAAAAACATTCAGTACTTC. It yields the protein CASSLAVGRAKNIQYF. Full variable domain (remainder filled in from reference TRBV5-4 and TRBJ2-4): ETGVTQSPTHLIKTRGQQVTLRCSSQSGHNTVSWYQQALGQGPQFIFQYYREEENGRGNFPPRFSGLQFPNYSSELNVNALELDDSALYLCASSLAVGRAKNIQYFGAGTRLSVL.

The gene calls are TRBV28 and TRBJ1-4; D is ambiguous. The germline V gene encodes CDR1 MDHEN and CDR2 SYDVKM. Trimming stripped 5 bases from V and 2 bases from J, with 12 bases between. CDR3 length: 15 amino acids. CDR3 DNA: TGTGCCAGCAGTCCCCCTCCCAGGACTAATGAAAAACTGTTTTTT. It encodes CASSPPPRTNEKLFF.

The chain has TRBV11-2 and TRBJ1-3, with D hard to call. V was clipped by 6 bases and J by 0 bases, with 6 bases between them. The CDR3 has 13 amino acids. Germline CDR1 SGHAT, CDR2 FQNNGV. The CDR3 DNA is TGTGCCAGCAGTTCAGTCTCTGGAAACACCATATATTTT. Translating gives CASSSVSGNTIYF.

The chain is built from TRBV6-1 and TRBJ1-6; D might be TRBD1 (6 bases). CDR3 length: 16 residues. Per germline, CDR1 MNHNS and CDR2 SASEGT. The germline V and J ends were trimmed by 1 base and 3 bases, with 10 bases remaining between them. CDR3 in amino acids: CASSEDGTNYNSPLHF. The CDR3, as DNA: TGTGCCAGCAGTGAAGATGGGACAAACTATAATTCACCCCTCCACTTT.

This clone has just a few counts. The genes are TRBV9 and TRBJ2-5, with 8 bases lining up with TRBD1. The ends lost 0 bases at V and 5 bases at J; junction bases unmatched: 6. Germline assignment: CDR1 SGDLS and CDR2 YYNGEE. CDR3 length: 15 amino acids. CDR3 sequence (DNA): TGTGCCAGCAGCGTAGGGGGCAGGGGGCTCGAGACCCAGTACTTC. Protein sequence: CASSVGGRGLETQYF.

The chain couples TRBV18 to TRBJ1-1, with 11 bases that match TRBD1. Germline assignment: CDR1 KGHSH and CDR2 LQKENI. The CDR3 is 14 amino acids. V lost 2 bases and J lost 4; bases outside the gene matches: 0. DNA for the CDR3: TGTGCCAGCTCACCAGGGACAGGGGGCACTGAAGCTTTCTTT. Protein: CASSPGTGGTEAFF.

CDR3 sequence (DNA): TGCGCCAGCAGTCAATCGGGACAGGAGTCTAGCACAGATACGCAGTATTTT. Encoded protein: CASSQSGQESSTDTQYF. The chain links TRBV23-1 to TRBJ2-3; 8 positions agree with TRBD1. TRBV23-1 belongs to the ORF category, with a function that is uncertain. CDR3 length: 17 residues. V gave up 0 bases and J gave up 0 bases; unmatched junction bases: 5.

This rearrangement joins TRBV29-1 to TRBJ1-5, with TRBD1 identical over 7 bases. The germline V gene encodes CDR1 SQVTM and CDR2 ANQGSEA. With 6 bases clipped from V and 6 bases from J, the junction kept 8 bases outside the gene matches. This CDR3 region has 13 residues. The CDR3 bases are TGCAGCGTCCGACAGGGTGGGAGTCAGCCCCAGCATTTT. Translating gives CSVRQGGSQPQHF. The whole variable domain, filled in from reference TRBV29-1 and TRBJ1-5, reads SAVISQKPSRDICQRGTSLTIQCQVDSQVTMMFWYRQQPGQSLTLIATANQGSEATYESGFVIDKFPISRPNLTFSTLTVSNMSPEDSSIYLCSVRQGGSQPQHFGDGTRLSIL.

V gene TRBV7-9 combines with J gene TRBJ2-7; 7 bases agree with TRBD2. CDR3 length: 17 residues. V gave up 5 bases and J gave up 0 bases; unmatched junction bases: 13. Per the germline V gene, CDR1 is SEHNR and CDR2 is FQNEAQ (reference sequence). This CDR3 reads CASSPGAGAGSSYEQYF. The DNA of the CDR3 is TGTGCCAGCAGCCCCGGGGCGGGAGCAGGGAGCTCCTACGAGCAGTACTTC.

This clone occurred a few times. The V and J genes are TRBV5-1 and TRBJ1-1; no clear D gene. The CDR3 extends over 14 amino acids. The V end lost 1 base, the J end lost 1 base, and 8 bases lay between the germline ends. CDR1 and CDR2 from the germline V gene are SGHRS and YFSETQ. The CDR3 protein is CASSLNPENTEAFF. The CDR3 nucleotides read TGCGCCAGCAGCTTGAACCCAGAGAACACTGAAGCTTTCTTT.

The table lists this clone with a few counts. V and J are TRBV4-2 and TRBJ2-2, with 12 bases lining up with TRBD2. The CDR3 has 19 amino acids. Losses at the gene ends were 0 bases for V and 8 bases for J; bases not matched to a gene: 13. Germline V gives CDR1 LGHNA, CDR2 YNFKEQ. CDR3 loop: CASSQEVLPSGGVPGELFF. For the CDR3, the DNA is TGTGCCAGCAGCCAAGAAGTACTCCCTAGCGGGGGGGTCCCTGGGGAGCTGTTTTTT.